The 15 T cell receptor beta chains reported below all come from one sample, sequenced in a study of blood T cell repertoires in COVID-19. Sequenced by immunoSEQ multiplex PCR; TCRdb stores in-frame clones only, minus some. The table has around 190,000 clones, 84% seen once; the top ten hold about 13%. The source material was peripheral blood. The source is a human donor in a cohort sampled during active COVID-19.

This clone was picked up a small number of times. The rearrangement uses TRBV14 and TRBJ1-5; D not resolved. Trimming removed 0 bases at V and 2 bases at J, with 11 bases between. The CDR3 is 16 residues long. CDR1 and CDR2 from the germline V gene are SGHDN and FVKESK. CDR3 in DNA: TGTGCCAGCAGCCAAGATCAGCGACCATGCAATCAGCCCCAGCATTTT. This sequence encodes CASSQDQRPCNQPQHF.

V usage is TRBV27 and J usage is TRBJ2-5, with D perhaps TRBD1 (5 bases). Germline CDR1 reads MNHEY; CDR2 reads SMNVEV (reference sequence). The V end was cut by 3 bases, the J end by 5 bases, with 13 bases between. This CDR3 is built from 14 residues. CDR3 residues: CASSLLQGSETQYF. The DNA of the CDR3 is TGTGCCAGCAGTTTGCTGCAGGGATCGGAGACCCAGTACTTC.

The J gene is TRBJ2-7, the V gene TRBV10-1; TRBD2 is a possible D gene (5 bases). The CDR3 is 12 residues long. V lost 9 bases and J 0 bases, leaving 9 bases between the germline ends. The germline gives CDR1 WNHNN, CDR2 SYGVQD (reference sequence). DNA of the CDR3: TGCGCCAGAAGAAGCGGCTCCTACGAGCAGTACTTC. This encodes CARRSGSYEQYF.

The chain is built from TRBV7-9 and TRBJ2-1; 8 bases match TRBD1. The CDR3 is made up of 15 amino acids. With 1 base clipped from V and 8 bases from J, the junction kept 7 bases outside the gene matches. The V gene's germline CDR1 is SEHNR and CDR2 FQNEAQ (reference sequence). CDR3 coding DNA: TGTGCCAGCAGCTTAGTCAGGACAGGGTCGGATGAGCAGTTCTTC. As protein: CASSLVRTGSDEQFF.

CDR3 nucleotide sequence: TGTGCCAGCAGCTTGGACGCCTTAGCGGGAGTGGGAGATACGCAGTATTTT. This translates into CASSLDALAGVGDTQYF. This rearrangement joins TRBV7-9 to TRBJ2-3, with 9 bases that match TRBD2. Germline loops: CDR1 SEHNR, CDR2 FQNEAQ (reference sequence). The CDR3 covers 17 residues. V trimming: 3 bases; J trimming: 5 bases; junction bases outside the gene matches: 12.

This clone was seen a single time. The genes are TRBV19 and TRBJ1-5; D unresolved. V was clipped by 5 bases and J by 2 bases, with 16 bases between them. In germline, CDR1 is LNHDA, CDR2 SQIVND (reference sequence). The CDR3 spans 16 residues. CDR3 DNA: TGTGCCAGTAGTCAATCCCGAGGGCAGCGCAATCAGCCCCAGCATTTT. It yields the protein CASSQSRGQRNQPQHF.

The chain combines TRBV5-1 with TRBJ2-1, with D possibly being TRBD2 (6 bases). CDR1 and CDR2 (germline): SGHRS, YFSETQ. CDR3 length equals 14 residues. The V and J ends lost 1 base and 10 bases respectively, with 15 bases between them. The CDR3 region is CASSLTGAGPEQFF. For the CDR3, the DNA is TGCGCCAGCAGCTTGACGGGAGCGGGCCCGGAGCAGTTCTTC.

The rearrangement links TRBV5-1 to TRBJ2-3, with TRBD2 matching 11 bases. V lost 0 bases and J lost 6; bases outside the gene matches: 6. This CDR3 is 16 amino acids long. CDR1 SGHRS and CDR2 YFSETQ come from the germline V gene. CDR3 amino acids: CASSLVLAGGGDTQYF. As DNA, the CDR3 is TGCGCCAGCAGCTTGGTCCTAGCGGGAGGAGGGGATACGCAGTATTTT.

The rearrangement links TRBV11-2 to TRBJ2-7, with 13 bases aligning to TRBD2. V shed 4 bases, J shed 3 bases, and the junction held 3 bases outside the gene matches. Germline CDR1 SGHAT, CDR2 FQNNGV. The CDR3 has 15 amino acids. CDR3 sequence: CASSWGLAGYYEQYF. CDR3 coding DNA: TGTGCCAGCAGCTGGGGACTAGCGGGATACTACGAGCAGTACTTC.

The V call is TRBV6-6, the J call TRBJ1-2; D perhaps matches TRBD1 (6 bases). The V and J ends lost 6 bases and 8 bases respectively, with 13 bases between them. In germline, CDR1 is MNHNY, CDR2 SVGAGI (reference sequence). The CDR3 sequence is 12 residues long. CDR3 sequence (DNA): TGTGCCAGCAGCAGACAGGTTGAAGGCTACACCTTC. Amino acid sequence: CASSRQVEGYTF.

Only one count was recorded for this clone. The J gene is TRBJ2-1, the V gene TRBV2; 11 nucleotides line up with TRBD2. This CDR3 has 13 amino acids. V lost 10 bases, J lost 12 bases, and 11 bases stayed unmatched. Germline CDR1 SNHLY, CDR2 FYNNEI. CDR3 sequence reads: CATRTSGRVGQFF. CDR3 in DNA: TGTGCCACAAGGACTAGCGGGCGGGTTGGGCAGTTCTTC.

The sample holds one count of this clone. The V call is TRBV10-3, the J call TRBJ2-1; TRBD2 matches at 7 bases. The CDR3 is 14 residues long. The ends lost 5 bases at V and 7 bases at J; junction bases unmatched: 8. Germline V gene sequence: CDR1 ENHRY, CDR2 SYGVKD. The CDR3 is CAISPSGSLNEQFF. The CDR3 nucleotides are TGTGCCATCAGTCCTAGCGGATCCCTTAATGAGCAGTTCTTC.

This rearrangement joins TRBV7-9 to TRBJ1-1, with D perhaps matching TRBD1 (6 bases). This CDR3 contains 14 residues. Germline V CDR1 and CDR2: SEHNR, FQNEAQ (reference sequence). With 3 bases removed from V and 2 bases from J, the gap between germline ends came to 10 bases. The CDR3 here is CASSFGGPNTEAFF. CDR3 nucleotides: TGTGCCAGCAGCTTTGGGGGCCCAAACACTGAAGCTTTCTTT.

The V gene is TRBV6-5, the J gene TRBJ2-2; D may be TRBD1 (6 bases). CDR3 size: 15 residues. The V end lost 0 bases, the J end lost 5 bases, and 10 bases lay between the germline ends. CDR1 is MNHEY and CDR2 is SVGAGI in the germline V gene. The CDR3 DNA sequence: TGTGCCAGCAGTTACTCACCCCAGGGGACCGGGGAGCTGTTTTTT. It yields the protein CASSYSPQGTGELFF.

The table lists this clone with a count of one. The CDR3 coding sequence is TGTGCCAGCAGCTTGAGGGCGCCGGCGGGGTCCTACGAGCAGTACTTC. Protein product: CASSLRAPAGSYEQYF. The chain is built from TRBV5-5 and TRBJ2-7; TRBD2 is a possible D gene (6 bases). The CDR3 extends over 16 amino acids. Germline V gene lookup returns CDR1 SGHKS and CDR2 YYEKEE (reference sequence). The V end was cut by 1 base, the J end by 1 base, with 15 bases between.